Below, 11 T cell receptor beta chains from the same sample are listed, as sequenced in a study of blood T cell repertoires in COVID-19. Clones were read by immunoSEQ multiplex PCR, and TCRdb kept only the in-frame ones, dropping some. The sample has about 270,000 clones; 75% to 95% are singletons. Source material: PBMCs or T cells enriched from blood (not recorded which). The source of these receptors is a man in his forties who had been exposed to COVID-19.

The chain has TRBV7-2 and TRBJ2-7; 12 bases line up with TRBD2. With V trimmed by 5 bases and J by 6 bases, 14 bases remained unmatched. The CDR3 sequence is 17 residues long. Germline CDR1 and CDR2: SGHTA and FQGNSA. The CDR3 loop reads CASSPGTSGLYLGEQYF. The CDR3 DNA reads TGTGCCAGCAGCCCCGGGACTAGCGGGCTCTATCTGGGCGAGCAGTACTTC.

This clone came up a few times. The CDR3 sequence is CASSGSANYGYTF. Written as DNA, the CDR3 is TGTGCCAGCAGTGGCTCAGCTAACTATGGCTACACCTTC. The chain links TRBV2 to TRBJ1-2; D call uncertain. This CDR3 contains 13 residues. From germline, CDR1 is SNHLY and CDR2 FYNNEI. V was cut by 4 bases and J by 0 bases, with 6 bases left in between.

This sequence joins TRBV5-1 and TRBJ2-1; no firm D call. Germline loops: CDR1 SGHRS, CDR2 YFSETQ. The V end was cut by 0 bases, the J end by 6 bases, with 4 bases between. This CDR3 is 12 amino acids long. CDR3 nucleotide sequence: TGCGCCAGCAGCTTGGCCTTCAATGAGCAGTTCTTC. This gives the protein CASSLAFNEQFF.

The chain has TRBV6-5 and TRBJ2-7; D possibly corresponds to TRBD2 (6 bases). Trimming took 8 bases from V and 0 from J, leaving 14 bases between them. Germline lookup yields CDR1 MNHEY and CDR2 SVGAGI. This CDR3 region has 14 residues. CDR3 sequence reads: CASQDYQNSYEQYF. The CDR3 DNA sequence: TGTGCCAGCCAGGACTACCAAAACTCCTACGAGCAGTACTTC.

The chain uses TRBV12-5 and TRBJ2-2; tentative D call: TRBD2 (5 bases). Trimming removed 5 bases from V and 4 bases from J, with 14 bases in between. This CDR3 has 15 residues. Germline V gene sequence: CDR1 LGHNT, CDR2 FRNRAP. DNA of the CDR3: TGTGCTAGTGGTCCATCTTTCGGGGTCACCGGGGAGCTGTTTTTT. As protein: CASGPSFGVTGELFF.

The rearrangement uses TRBV6-5 and TRBJ2-7; TRBD2 is a possible D gene (5 bases). Germline V gene lookup returns CDR1 MNHEY and CDR2 SVGAGI. The CDR3 length is 15 residues. The germline V and J ends were trimmed by 6 bases and 1 base, with 16 bases remaining between them. The CDR3 DNA follows: TGTGCCAGCAGATCAAGATCCCGAGGGTCCTACGAGCAGTACTTC. Protein: CASRSRSRGSYEQYF.

V gene TRBV5-1 combines with J gene TRBJ1-4, with D possibly TRBD1 on 6 matching bases. Trimming shortened V by 4 bases and J by 5 bases, and 15 bases separated the two germline ends. This CDR3 is 15 amino acids long. Germline values: CDR1 SGHRS, CDR2 YFSETQ. The CDR3 reads CASSPTGFENEKLFF. CDR3 coding DNA: TGCGCCAGCAGCCCTACAGGGTTCGAGAATGAAAAACTGTTTTTT.

The J gene is TRBJ1-4, the V gene TRBV9; D is ambiguous. The length of the CDR3 is 17 residues. The germline CDR1 and CDR2 sequences are SGDLS and YYNGEE. Deletions cut 4 bases from V and 5 bases from J, with 21 bases between. DNA of the CDR3: TGTGCCAGCAGCCCCGGACCGTCCGGGGAAGGCAATGAAAAACTGTTTTTT. Residues: CASSPGPSGEGNEKLFF.

This clone was detected only a few times. The rearrangement uses TRBV7-8 and TRBJ1-2, with TRBD1 matching 9 bases. Germline V lookup: CDR1 SGHVS, CDR2 FQNEAQ. V shed 7 bases and J 4 bases; nucleotides not matched to a gene: 7. This CDR3 spans 14 amino acids. Here the CDR3 reads CASTSSDRGYGYTF. The CDR3, as DNA: TGTGCCAGCACAAGCTCGGACAGGGGCTATGGCTACACCTTC.

This clone was observed once. This chain connects TRBV7-9 to TRBJ1-2; TRBD1 agrees at 7 bases. With 3 bases clipped from V and 4 bases from J, the junction kept 11 bases outside the gene matches. The CDR3 extends over 16 amino acids. Per germline, CDR1 SEHNR and CDR2 FQNEAQ (reference sequence). The CDR3 region has the DNA TGTGCCAGCAGCTTGGAGGCAGGGGGTCCCGGCTATGGCTACACCTTC. Its protein product is CASSLEAGGPGYGYTF. The entire variable domain, with the rest obtained from reference TRBV7-9 and TRBJ1-2, is as follows: DTGVSQNPRHKITKRGQNVTFRCDPISEHNRLYWYRQTLGQGPEFLTYFQNEAQLEKSRLLSDRFSAERPKGSFSTLEIQRTEQGDSAMYLCASSLEAGGPGYGYTFGSGTRLTVV.

The chain is built from TRBV5-1 and TRBJ2-2; maybe TRBD2 (5 bases). The V gene lost 6 bases and the J gene lost 4 bases, with 19 bases spanning the gap. The CDR3 covers 16 residues. Germline loops: CDR1 SGHRS, CDR2 YFSETQ. CDR3 in DNA: TGCGCCAGCACCGCTTTCGTGGACTGGACCACCGGGGAGCTGTTTTTT. Translated, it gives CASTAFVDWTTGELFF.